This T cell receptor beta chain was documented in a study of blood T cells in healthy people across ages. General observations from the study: TCR beta diversity per million T cells fell roughly linearly with age.

As regards this clonotype: Its matching antigen is unknown.

Germline lookup yields CDR1 DFQATT and CDR2 SNEGSKA (reference sequence). This CDR3 contains 15 residues. The V end was cut by 2 bases, the J end by 4 bases, with 17 bases between. A second PCR of 7 to 11 cycles used a sample-barcoded 5' primer and a J-beta primer mix. With 12 random nucleotides, a template-switch adaptor tagged each individual cDNA molecule. TCRdb reanalysed the 5' RACE reads using MiXCR and keeps one entry per CDR3 protein. Of approximately 1,000,000 distinct CDR3 sequences listed, more than 30% were seen once; the top ten hold approximately 14%. This clonotype originated in a man younger than 35 in good health. The genes are TRBV20-1 and TRBJ2-5; D assignment may be TRBD1 or TRBD2 (5 bases each). The specimen sequenced was blood. Here the CDR3 reads CSARHLTWGIETQYF. The CDR3 DNA reads TGCAGTGCTAGACACCTCACCTGGGGGATAGAGACCCAGTACTTC.